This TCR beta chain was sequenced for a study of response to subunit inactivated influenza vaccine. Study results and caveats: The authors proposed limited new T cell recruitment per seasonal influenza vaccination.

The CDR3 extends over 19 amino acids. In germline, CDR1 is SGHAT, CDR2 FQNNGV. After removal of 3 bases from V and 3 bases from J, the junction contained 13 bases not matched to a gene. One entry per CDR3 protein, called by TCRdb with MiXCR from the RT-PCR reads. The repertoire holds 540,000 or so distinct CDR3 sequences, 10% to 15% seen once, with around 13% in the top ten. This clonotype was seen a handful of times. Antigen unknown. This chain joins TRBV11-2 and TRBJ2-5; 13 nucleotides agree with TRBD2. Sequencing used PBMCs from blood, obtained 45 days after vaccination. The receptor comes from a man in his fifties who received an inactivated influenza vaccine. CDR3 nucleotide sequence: TGTGCCAGCAGCTTCACTAGCGGGGGGGCCGGCCTTAGGAAAGAGACCCAGTACTTC. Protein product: CASSFTSGGAGLRKETQYF.